What follows are 2 T cell receptor beta chains derived from one specimen sequenced in a study of T cell responses to AZD1222 COVID-19 vaccine. The repertoire was sequenced with immunoSEQ multiplex PCR; TCRdb's copy has only in-frame clones and lacks some. Here the sample spans over 130,000 clones, 80% to 95% being singletons. The source material was peripheral blood, sampled 28 days after the second AZD1222 dose. These receptors came from an adult who received the AZD1222 COVID-19 vaccine.

This clone has just one count. V usage is TRBV5-5 and J usage is TRBJ1-4; D ambiguous. CDR1 and CDR2 (germline): SGHKS, YYEKEE (reference sequence). V was shortened by 0 bases and J by 4 bases, with 4 bases between the two germline ends. There are 13 residues in the CDR3. The CDR3, as DNA: TGTGCCAGCAGCTTGGACGTTAATGAAAAACTGTTTTTT. This sequence encodes CASSLDVNEKLFF.

The chain joins TRBV14 to TRBJ1-3; no reliable D call. With 2 bases removed from V and 5 bases from J, the gap between germline ends came to 4 bases. The CDR3 spans 12 residues. Germline CDR1 reads SGHDN; CDR2 reads FVKESK. The CDR3 nucleotides read TGTGCCAGCAGCCAATCGAGAAACACCATATATTTT. Its translation: CASSQSRNTIYF.